This TCR beta chain derives from a study of blood T cell repertoires in COVID-19. Germline V gene data show CDR1 as DFQATT and CDR2 as SNEGSKA (reference sequence). There are 13 residues in the CDR3. Trimming stripped 3 bases from V and 6 bases from J, with 14 bases between. Assay: immunoSEQ multiplex PCR; the TCRdb copy retains only in-frame clones and omits some. The table has about 110,000 clones, 87% seen once. The chain links TRBV20-1 to TRBJ2-5, with a possible D match to TRBD2 (6 bases). The sequence derives from a human donor in a cohort sampled during active COVID-19. Source material: peripheral blood. Here the CDR3 reads CSASRETFKTQYF. The CDR3 bases are TGCAGTGCTAGTCGGGAGACCTTTAAGACCCAGTACTTC.